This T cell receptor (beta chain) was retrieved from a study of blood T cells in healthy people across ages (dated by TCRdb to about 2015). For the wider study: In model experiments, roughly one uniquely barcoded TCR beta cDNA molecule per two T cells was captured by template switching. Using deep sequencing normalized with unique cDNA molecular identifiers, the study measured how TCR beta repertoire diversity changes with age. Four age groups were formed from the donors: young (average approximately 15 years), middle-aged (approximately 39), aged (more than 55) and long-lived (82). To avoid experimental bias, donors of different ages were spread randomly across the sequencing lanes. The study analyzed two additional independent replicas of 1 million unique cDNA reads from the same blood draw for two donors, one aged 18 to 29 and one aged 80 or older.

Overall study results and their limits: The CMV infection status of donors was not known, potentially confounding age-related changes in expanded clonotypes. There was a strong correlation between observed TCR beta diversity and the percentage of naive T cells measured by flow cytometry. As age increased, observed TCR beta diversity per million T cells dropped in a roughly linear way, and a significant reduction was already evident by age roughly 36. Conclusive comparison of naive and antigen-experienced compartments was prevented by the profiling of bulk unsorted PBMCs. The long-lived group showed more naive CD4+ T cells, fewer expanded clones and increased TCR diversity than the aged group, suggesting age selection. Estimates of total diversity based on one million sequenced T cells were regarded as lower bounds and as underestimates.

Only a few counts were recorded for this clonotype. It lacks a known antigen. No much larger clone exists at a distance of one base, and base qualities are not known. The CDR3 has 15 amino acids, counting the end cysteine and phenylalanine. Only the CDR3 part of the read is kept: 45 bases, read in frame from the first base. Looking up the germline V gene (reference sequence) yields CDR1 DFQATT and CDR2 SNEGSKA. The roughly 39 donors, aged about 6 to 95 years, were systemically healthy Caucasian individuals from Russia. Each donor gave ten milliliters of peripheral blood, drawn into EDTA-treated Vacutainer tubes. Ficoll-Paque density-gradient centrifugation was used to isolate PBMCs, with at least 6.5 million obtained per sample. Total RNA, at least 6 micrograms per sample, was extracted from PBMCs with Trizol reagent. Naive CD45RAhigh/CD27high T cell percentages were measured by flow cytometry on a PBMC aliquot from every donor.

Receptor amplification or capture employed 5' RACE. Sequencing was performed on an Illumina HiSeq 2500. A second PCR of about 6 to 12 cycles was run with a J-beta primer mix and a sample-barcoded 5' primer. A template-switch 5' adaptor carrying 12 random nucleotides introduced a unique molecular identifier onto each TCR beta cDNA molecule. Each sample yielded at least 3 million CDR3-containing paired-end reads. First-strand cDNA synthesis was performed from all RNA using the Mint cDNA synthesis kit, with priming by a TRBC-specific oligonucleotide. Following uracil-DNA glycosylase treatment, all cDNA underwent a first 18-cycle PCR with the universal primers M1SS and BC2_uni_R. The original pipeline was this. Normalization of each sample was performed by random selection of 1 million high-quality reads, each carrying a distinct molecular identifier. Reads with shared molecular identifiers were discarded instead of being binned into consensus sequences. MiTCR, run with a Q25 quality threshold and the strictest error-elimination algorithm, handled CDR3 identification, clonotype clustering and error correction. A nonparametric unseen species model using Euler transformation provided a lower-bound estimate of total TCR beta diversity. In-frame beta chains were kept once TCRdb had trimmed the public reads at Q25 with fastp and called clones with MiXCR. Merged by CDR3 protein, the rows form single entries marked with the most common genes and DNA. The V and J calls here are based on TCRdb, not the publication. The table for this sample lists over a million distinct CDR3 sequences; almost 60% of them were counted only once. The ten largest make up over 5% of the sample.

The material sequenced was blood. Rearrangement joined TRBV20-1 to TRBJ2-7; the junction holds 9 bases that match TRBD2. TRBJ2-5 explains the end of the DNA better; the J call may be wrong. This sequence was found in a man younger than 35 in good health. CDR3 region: CSAGTSLPNGETQYF. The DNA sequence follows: TGCAGTGCTGGGACTAGCCTCCCGAATGGGGAGACCCAGTACTTC.